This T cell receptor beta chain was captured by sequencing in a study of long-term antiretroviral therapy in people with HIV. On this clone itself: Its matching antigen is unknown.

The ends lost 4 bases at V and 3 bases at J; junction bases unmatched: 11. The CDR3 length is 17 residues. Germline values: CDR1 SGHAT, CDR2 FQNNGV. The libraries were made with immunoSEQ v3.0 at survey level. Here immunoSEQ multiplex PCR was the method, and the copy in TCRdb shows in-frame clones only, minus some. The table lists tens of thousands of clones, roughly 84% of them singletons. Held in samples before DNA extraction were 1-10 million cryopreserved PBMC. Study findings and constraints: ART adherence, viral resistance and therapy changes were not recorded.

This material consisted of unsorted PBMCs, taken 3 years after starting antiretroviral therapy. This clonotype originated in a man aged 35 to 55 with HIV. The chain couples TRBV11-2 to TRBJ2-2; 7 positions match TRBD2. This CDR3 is CASSSSGEIPDTGELFF. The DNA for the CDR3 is TGTGCCAGCAGCTCCAGCGGGGAGATTCCGGACACCGGGGAGCTGTTTTTT.